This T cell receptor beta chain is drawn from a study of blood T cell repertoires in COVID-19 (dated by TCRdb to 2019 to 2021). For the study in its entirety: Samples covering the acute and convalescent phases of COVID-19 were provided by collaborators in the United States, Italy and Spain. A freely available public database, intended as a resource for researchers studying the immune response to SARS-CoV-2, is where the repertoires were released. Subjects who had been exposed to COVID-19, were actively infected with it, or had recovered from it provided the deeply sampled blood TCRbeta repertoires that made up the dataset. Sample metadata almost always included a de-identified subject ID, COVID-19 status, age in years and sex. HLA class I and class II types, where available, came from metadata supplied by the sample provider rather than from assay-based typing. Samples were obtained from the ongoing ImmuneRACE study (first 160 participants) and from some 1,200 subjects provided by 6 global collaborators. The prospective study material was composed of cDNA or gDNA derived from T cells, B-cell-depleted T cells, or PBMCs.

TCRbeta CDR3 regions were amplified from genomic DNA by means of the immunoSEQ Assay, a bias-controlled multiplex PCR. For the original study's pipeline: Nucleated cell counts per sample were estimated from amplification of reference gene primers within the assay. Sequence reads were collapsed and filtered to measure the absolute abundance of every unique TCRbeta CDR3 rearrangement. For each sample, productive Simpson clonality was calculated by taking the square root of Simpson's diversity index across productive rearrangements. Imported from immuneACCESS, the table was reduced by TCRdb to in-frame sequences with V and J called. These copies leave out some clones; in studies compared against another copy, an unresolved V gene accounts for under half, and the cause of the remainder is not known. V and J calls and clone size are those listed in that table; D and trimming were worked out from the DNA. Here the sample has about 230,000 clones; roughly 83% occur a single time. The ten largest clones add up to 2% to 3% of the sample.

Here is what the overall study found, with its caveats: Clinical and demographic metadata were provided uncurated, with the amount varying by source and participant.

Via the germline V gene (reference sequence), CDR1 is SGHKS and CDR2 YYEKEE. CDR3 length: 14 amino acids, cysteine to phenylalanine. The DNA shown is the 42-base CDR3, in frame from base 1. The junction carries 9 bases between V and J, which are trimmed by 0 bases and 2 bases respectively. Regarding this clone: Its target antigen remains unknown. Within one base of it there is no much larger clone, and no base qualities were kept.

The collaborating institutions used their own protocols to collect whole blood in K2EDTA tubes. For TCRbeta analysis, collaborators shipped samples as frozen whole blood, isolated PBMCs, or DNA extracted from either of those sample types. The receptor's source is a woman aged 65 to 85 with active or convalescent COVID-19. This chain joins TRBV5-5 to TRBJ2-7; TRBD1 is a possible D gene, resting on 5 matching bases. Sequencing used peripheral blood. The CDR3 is CASSLATAPYEQYF. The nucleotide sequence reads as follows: TGTGCCAGCAGCTTGGCGACAGCTCCCTACGAGCAGTACTTC.